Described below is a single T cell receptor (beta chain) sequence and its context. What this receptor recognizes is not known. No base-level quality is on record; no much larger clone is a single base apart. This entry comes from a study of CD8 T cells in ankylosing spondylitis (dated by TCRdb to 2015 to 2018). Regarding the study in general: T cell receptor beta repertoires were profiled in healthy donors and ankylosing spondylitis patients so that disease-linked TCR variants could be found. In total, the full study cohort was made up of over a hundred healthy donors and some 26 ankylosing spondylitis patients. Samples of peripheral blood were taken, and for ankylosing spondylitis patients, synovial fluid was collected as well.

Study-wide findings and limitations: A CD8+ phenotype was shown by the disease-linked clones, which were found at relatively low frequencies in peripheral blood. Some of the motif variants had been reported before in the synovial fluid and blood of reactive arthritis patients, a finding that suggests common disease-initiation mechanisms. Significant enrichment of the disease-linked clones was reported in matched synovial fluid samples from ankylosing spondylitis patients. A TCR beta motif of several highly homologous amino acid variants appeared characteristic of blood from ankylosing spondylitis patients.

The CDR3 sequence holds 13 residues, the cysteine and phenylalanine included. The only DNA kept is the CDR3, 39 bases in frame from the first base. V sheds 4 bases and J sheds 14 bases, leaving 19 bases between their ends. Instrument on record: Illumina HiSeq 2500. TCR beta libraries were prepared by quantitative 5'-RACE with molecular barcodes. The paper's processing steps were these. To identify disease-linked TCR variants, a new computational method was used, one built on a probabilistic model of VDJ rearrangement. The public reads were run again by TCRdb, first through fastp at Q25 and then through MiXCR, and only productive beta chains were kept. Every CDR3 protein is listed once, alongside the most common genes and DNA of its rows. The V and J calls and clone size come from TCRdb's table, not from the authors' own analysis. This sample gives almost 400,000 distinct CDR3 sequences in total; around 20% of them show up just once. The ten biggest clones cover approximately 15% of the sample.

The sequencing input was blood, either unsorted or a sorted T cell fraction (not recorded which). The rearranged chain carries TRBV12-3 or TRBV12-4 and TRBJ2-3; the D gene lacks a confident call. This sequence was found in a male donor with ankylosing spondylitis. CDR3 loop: CASSSDLKEFGYF. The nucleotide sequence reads TGTGCCAGCAGTTCAGACCTAAAAGAGTTCGGGTATTTT.